The rows below give T cell receptor beta chains drawn from one sample of a study of CD8 T cells in Susac syndrome. MiXCR was run by TCRdb on the immunoSEQ multiplex PCR reads, yielding one entry per CDR3 protein. This sample yields some 250,000 distinct CDR3 sequences, of which almost 97% are seen a single time; approximately 0.1% belongs to the top ten. What was sequenced was CD4+ T cells from PBMCs. Receptors were obtained from a human donor with Susac syndrome. The CDR3 runs from the conserved cysteine through the conserved F or W. The D gene is left open where the match is weak. The size of a clone is reported for some rows only, either as once, few or many, or as a class for expanded clones.

size,J,V,D,DNA,CDR3
.,TRBJ2-7,TRBV20-1,.,TGCAGTGCTAGAATAGCGGCCTACGAGCAGTACTTC,CSARIAAYEQYF
.,TRBJ2-7,TRBV20-1,.,TGCAGTGCTAGAGATGGGACCTCTCTGGAGCAGTACTTC,CSARDGTSLEQYF
.,TRBJ2-1,TRBV7-9,TRBD2,TGTGCCAGCAGCCACATAGCGGGAGTATCCTACAATGAGCAGTTCTTC,CASSHIAGVSYNEQFF
.,TRBJ1-1,TRBV20-1,TRBD1,TGCAGTGCTAGAGGTCCAGGGGGGAGGAACACTGAAGCTTTCTTT,CSARGPGGRNTEAFF
.,TRBJ2-2,TRBV7-3,.,TGTGCCAGCAGCCCCTCCCTAGTCCGCACCGGGGAGCTGTTTTTT,CASSPSLVRTGELFF
.,TRBJ2-7,TRBV7-3,.,TGTGCCAGCAGCTTATCAACTAACTCCTACGAGCAGTACTTC,CASSLSTNSYEQYF
.,TRBJ2-7,TRBV18,TRBD2,TGTGCCAGCTCACCTCCGGGACTAGCGGGGAACTACGAGCAGTACTTC,CASSPPGLAGNYEQYF
.,TRBJ1-1,TRBV20-1,TRBD1,TGCAGTGCTATGGGACAGGGGACGAACACTGAAGCTTTCTTT,CSAMGQGTNTEAFF
few,TRBJ1-4,TRBV18,.,TGTGCCAGCTCTCAAGACCGGGAAAAACTGTTTTTT,CASSQDREKLFF
.,TRBJ1-5,TRBV20-1,.,TGCAGTGCTACCTCAGTCTACCAGCCCCAGCATTTT,CSATSVYQPQHF
.,TRBJ2-5,TRBV11-2,TRBD1,TGTGCCAGCAGCTTAGGGGACAGGGATCAAGAGACCCAGTACTTC,CASSLGDRDQETQYF
.,TRBJ2-5,TRBV6-5,TRBD2,TGTGCCAGCCAACTAGCGGGAGGGAAGACCCAGTACTTC,CASQLAGGKTQYF
.,TRBJ2-2,TRBV18,TRBD2,TGTGCCAGCTCACCACCAATTTTTACTAGCGGTTCCACCGGGGAGCTGTTTTTT,CASSPPIFTSGSTGELFF
.,TRBJ1-2,TRBV9,.,TGTGCCAGCAGCACCGAGGCGGGGGGATCTGGCTACACCTTC,CASSTEAGGSGYTF
.,TRBJ2-7,TRBV4-1,.,TGCGCCAGCAGCCAACATTTCAGTCAAGATACCTACGAGCAGTACTTC,CASSQHFSQDTYEQYF
.,TRBJ2-1,TRBV14,.,TGTGCCAGCAGCCCCCGTTTCAATGAGCAGTTCTTC,CASSPRFNEQFF
.,TRBJ1-1,TRBV2,TRBD1,TGTGCCAGCAGTGGGGGCGGACAGGAAGTGAAAGCTTTCTTT,CASSGGGQEVKAFF
once,TRBJ2-5,TRBV29-1,TRBD2,TGCAGCGTTGGAAGGACTAGCGGGGGCCAAGAGACCCAGTACTTC,CSVGRTSGGQETQYF
.,TRBJ2-3,TRBV9,TRBD2,TGTGCCAGCAGCGTAGTAGCGGGAGGGACAGATACGCAGTATTTT,CASSVVAGGTDTQYF
.,TRBJ1-5,TRBV29-1,TRBD1,TGCAGCGTTGGACAGGGTGTAAGTCAGCCCCAGCATTTT,CSVGQGVSQPQHF
.,TRBJ2-7,TRBV30,.,TGTGCCTGCCGGACATCCTCCTACGAGCAGTACTTC,CACRTSSYEQYF
.,TRBJ2-1,TRBV9,.,TGTGCCAGCAGCTCGCTCTGGCTTACGGATGAGCAGTTCTTC,CASSSLWLTDEQFF
.,TRBJ1-5,TRBV29-1,.,TGCAGCGTTTCGGGGGCCGGGGGAAGCAATCAGCCCCAGCATTTT,CSVSGAGGSNQPQHF
.,TRBJ1-2,TRBV14,.,TGTGCCAGCAGCCAAGAACACTGGGGGCCCTATGGCTACACCTTC,CASSQEHWGPYGYTF
.,TRBJ2-3,TRBV4-2,TRBD1,TGTGCCAGCAGCCAGCCAGGGGGCCTAGCCACAGATACGCAGTATTTT,CASSQPGGLATDTQYF
.,TRBJ2-3,TRBV12-3/TRBV12-4,.,TGTGCCAGCAGACGGGGTCCGGGCACAGATACGCAGTATTTT,CASRRGPGTDTQYF
.,TRBJ2-1,TRBV27,TRBD2,TGTGCCAGCAGTTTATCCATCCCTAGCGGGAAGGGTTCCAACGATGAGCAGTTCTTC,CASSLSIPSGKGSNDEQFF
.,TRBJ2-7,TRBV12-3/TRBV12-4,TRBD2,TGTGCCAGCAGTTTAGGGGGGGGCTACGAGCAGTACTTC,CASSLGGGYEQYF
.,TRBJ2-2,TRBV20-1,.,TGCAGTGCTACCCACAACACCGGGGAGCTGTTTTTT,CSATHNTGELFF
.,TRBJ1-2,TRBV30,TRBD1,TGTGCCTGGACCCCCGGGACAGCCTATGGCTACACCTTC,CAWTPGTAYGYTF
.,TRBJ2-5,TRBV15,.,TGTGCCACCAGCAGGGGACGGCCCCGGGGGTACCAAGAGACCCAGTACTTC,CATSRGRPRGYQETQYF
.,TRBJ2-3,TRBV9,.,TGTGCCAGCAGCTCGGACTCCACAGATACGCAGTATTTT,CASSSDSTDTQYF
once,TRBJ2-2,TRBV7-9,.,TGTGCCAGCAGCCTGGTGGGTGCCGGAGTCGGGGAGCTGTTTTTT,CASSLVGAGVGELFF
.,TRBJ2-5,TRBV7-2,.,TGTGCCAGCAGCTCCCGGACAGTGGAGACCCAGTACTTC,CASSSRTVETQYF
.,TRBJ1-1,TRBV29-1,TRBD1,TGCAGCGTCCCCAACCAAACAGGGGACACTGAAACTTTCTTT,CSVPNQTGDTETFF
.,TRBJ1-5,TRBV19,.,TGTGCCAGTAGTGCGGGGAATAGCAATCAGCCCCAGCATTTT,CASSAGNSNQPQHF
.,TRBJ1-5,TRBV15,.,TGTGCCACCAGCAGAGATCCCCAGGCCGAGCTAGGCAATCAGCCCCAGCATTTT,CATSRDPQAELGNQPQHF
.,TRBJ1-2,TRBV15,.,TGTGCCACCAGCAGGGATTCAGGGTGGAATGGCTACACCTTC,CATSRDSGWNGYTF
.,TRBJ1-4,TRBV27,.,TGTGCCAGCAGTTCCCGTCCGTGGATTGGGGAGGGAAAACTGTTTTTT,CASSSRPWIGEGKLFF
.,TRBJ2-2,TRBV12-3/TRBV12-4,.,TGTGCCAGCACCCGGGCGGGCTACGGGGAGCTGTTTTTT,CASTRAGYGELFF